What follows are 25 T cell receptor beta chains derived from one specimen sequenced in a study of blood T cells in healthy people across ages. With a J-beta primer mix and a sample-barcoded 5' primer, a second PCR ran 7 to 11 cycles. TCRdb re-called the 5' RACE reads with MiXCR, one entry per CDR3 protein. The data show 1.5 million to 2 million distinct CDR3 sequences, 30% to 40% seen once. What was sequenced was blood. The receptor set was obtained from a human donor in good health.

J is TRBJ1-5 and V is TRBV7-9; TRBD1 matches at 8 bases. J was trimmed by 10 bases and V by 8 bases; bases with no gene match: 10. The CDR3 runs 13 residues. CDR1 and CDR2 (germline): SEHNR, FQNEAQ (reference sequence). CDR3 nucleotide sequence: TGTGCCAGCTCCAGGGCAGGGGGCGAACCCCAGCATTTT. Translating gives CASSRAGGEPQHF.

This chain joins TRBV18 and TRBJ1-6; D gene unclear. The germline V gene has CDR1 KGHSH and CDR2 LQKENI. Trimming took 3 bases from V and 10 from J, leaving 16 bases between them. The CDR3 is 15 residues long. CDR3 DNA: TGTGCCAGCTCACCGAGTGAATCTAGTTCGTCACCCCTCCACTTT. Translated: CASSPSESSSSPLHF.

The chain couples TRBV5-1 to TRBJ2-1; 9 nucleotides align to TRBD1. CDR3 size: 15 residues. The V gene's germline CDR1 is SGHRS and CDR2 YFSETQ. Unmatched junction bases numbered 7, after V lost 2 bases and J lost 7 bases. CDR3: CASSLRTGEVNEQFF. Here the CDR3 DNA reads TGCGCCAGCAGCTTAAGGACAGGGGAGGTGAATGAGCAGTTCTTC.

The chain is built from TRBV7-9 and TRBJ2-1, with TRBD1 matching over 9 bases. V shed 3 bases and J 9 bases; nucleotides not matched to a gene: 6. This CDR3 has 14 residues. The germline V gene has CDR1 SEHNR and CDR2 FQNEAQ (reference sequence). CDR3 in DNA: TGTGCCAGCAGCTTCCGGGACAGGGTGGGTGAGCAGTTCTTC. Protein sequence: CASSFRDRVGEQFF.

This clonotype was found once. V and J are TRBV20-1 and TRBJ1-4; TRBD1 aligns across 7 bases. This CDR3 spans 12 amino acids. Germline assignment: CDR1 DFQATT and CDR2 SNEGSKA (reference sequence). With 7 bases clipped from V and 8 bases from J, the junction kept 7 bases outside the gene matches. The CDR3 DNA sequence: TGCAGTGGGGGTAGGGGGCCAGAAAAACTGTTTTTT. This translates into CSGGRGPEKLFF.

This clonotype came up many times. At one end the junction does not follow the germline gene, possibly because of a read error. The chain couples TRBV4-3 to TRBJ2-7; 7 positions agree with TRBD2. Germline loops: CDR1 LGHNA, CDR2 YSLEER. CDR3 length: 13 amino acids. The CDR3 sequence is CASRAGPSYEQYF. The CDR3 DNA reads TGTGCCAGCCGAGCGGGACCTTCTTACGAGCAGTACTTC.

J is TRBJ1-5 and V is TRBV10-3, with D unresolved. Germline CDR1 ENHRY, CDR2 SYGVKD. CDR3 length: 15 residues. V lost 2 bases and J 2 bases, leaving 10 bases between the germline ends. The CDR3 nucleotides read TGTGCCATCAGTGAGGGAGGGATTGGCAATCAGCCCCAGCATTTT. As protein: CAISEGGIGNQPQHF.

This chain connects TRBV15 to TRBJ1-4, with D tentatively TRBD1 (5 bases). CDR1 and CDR2 (germline): LNHNV, YYDKDF (reference sequence). CDR3 length equals 13 residues. Trimming took 6 bases from V and 9 from J, leaving 14 bases between them. The CDR3 DNA reads as TGTGCCACCAGTCAGGGCGCGCGTCAAAAACTGTTTTTT. Protein: CATSQGARQKLFF.

V is TRBV12-3 or TRBV12-4 and J is TRBJ1-2; unclear D gene. This CDR3 has 14 residues. Trimming shortened V by 3 bases and J by 7 bases, and 15 bases separated the two germline ends. Written as DNA, the CDR3 is TGTGCCAGCAGTTTTATTTTATCGACCGGTGGCTACACCTTC. This codes for CASSFILSTGGYTF.

This clonotype showed up just a few times. The rearrangement uses TRBV7-2 and TRBJ2-1; a possible D gene is TRBD2 (6 bases). This CDR3 region has 16 residues. With 4 bases removed from V and 4 bases from J, the gap between germline ends came to 17 bases. Germline V gene data show CDR1 as SGHTA and CDR2 as FQGNSA. The CDR3 loop is CASSSRTILSYNEQFF. CDR3 DNA sequence: TGTGCCAGCAGCTCCCGGACTATCTTATCATACAATGAGCAGTTCTTC.

J is TRBJ2-3 and V is TRBV7-2; TRBD2 matches at 9 bases. V trimming: 3 bases; J trimming: 7 bases; junction bases outside the gene matches: 11. Germline V CDR1 and CDR2: SGHTA, FQGNSA. The CDR3 covers 16 residues. CDR3 amino acids: CASSLIWRGGGYTQYF. The CDR3 nucleotides read TGTGCCAGCAGCTTGATTTGGCGGGGGGGCGGTTATACGCAGTATTTT.

The V and J genes are TRBV4-2 and TRBJ1-4; D is possibly TRBD1 (5 bases). The germline V gene has CDR1 LGHNA and CDR2 YNFKEQ. This CDR3 contains 18 residues. V was pared by 0 bases and J by 2 bases, with 16 bases between. The CDR3 spells CASSQDTVRAGTNEKLFF. The CDR3 bases are TGTGCCAGCAGCCAAGATACGGTCAGGGCGGGCACTAATGAAAAACTGTTTTTT.

The chain is built from TRBV3-1 and TRBJ1-6; D not certain. The length of the CDR3 is 17 residues. Per germline, CDR1 LGHDT and CDR2 YNNKEL (reference sequence). The V gene lost 0 bases and the J gene lost 4 bases, with 13 bases spanning the gap. CDR3 sequence: CASSQDPLRVYNSPLHF. CDR3 DNA sequence: TGTGCCAGCAGCCAAGATCCGTTGAGGGTTTATAATTCACCCCTCCACTTT.

As concerns this clonotype: The conserved final phenylalanine or tryptophan is absent from the CDR3, which likely points to a read error. The CDR3 here is CSSGTGEGTDTQYV. DNA for the CDR3: TGCAGCTCGGGGACAGGGGAGGGCACAGATACGCAGTATGTT. The genes are TRBV29-1 and TRBJ2-3, with TRBD1 matching 10 bases. Germline V lookup: CDR1 SQVTM, CDR2 ANQGSEA. This CDR3 spans 14 amino acids. V lost 8 bases, J lost 1 base, and 6 bases stayed unmatched.

This chain connects TRBV11-2 to TRBJ2-1, with D possibly being TRBD1 (6 bases). The CDR3 runs to 14 residues. The germline gives CDR1 SGHAT, CDR2 FQNNGV. With 9 bases removed from V and 8 bases from J, the gap between germline ends came to 20 bases. The CDR3 sequence: CASGLPGQRYEQFF. DNA for the CDR3: TGTGCCAGTGGCTTACCGGGACAACGGTATGAGCAGTTCTTC.

This chain connects TRBV12-3 or TRBV12-4 to TRBJ1-1, with a weak D call TRBD1 (5 bases). V was shortened by 5 bases and J by 4 bases, with 20 bases between the two germline ends. The CDR3 covers 16 residues. The chain's CDR3 is CASSQGVVTGGTEAFF. CDR3 coding DNA: TGTGCCAGCAGTCAAGGGGTCGTCACGGGAGGCACTGAAGCTTTCTTT.

The V and J genes are TRBV12-3 or TRBV12-4 and TRBJ2-5, with 9 bases aligning to TRBD1. The J call could be wrong; TRBJ2-7 is a better fit for the DNA end. This CDR3 has 14 residues. Written as DNA, the CDR3 is TGTGCCAGCCGCCTTGTGACAGGGGGTTCCGAGCAGTACTTC. Protein sequence: CASRLVTGGSEQYF.

This clonotype occurred a few times. The chain carries TRBV20-1 and TRBJ1-1; 7 bases are shared with TRBD1. Germline V gene lookup returns CDR1 DFQATT and CDR2 SNEGSKA (reference sequence). CDR3 size: 13 residues. The V gene end was trimmed by 0 bases and the J gene end by 4 bases; junction bases not matched to a gene: 2. The CDR3 DNA sequence: TGCAGTGCTAGAGATGACAGGGCCACTGAAGCTTTCTTT. This encodes CSARDDRATEAFF.

As for this clonotype: The junction shows a germline mismatch at one end, possibly a read error. The CDR3 protein is CASNRGSAQNAQFF. In DNA form, the CDR3 reads TGTGCCAGCAACAGGGGTTCCGCCCAAAATGCGCAGTTCTTC. The chain carries TRBV2 and TRBJ2-1; 7 nucleotides match TRBD1. Per the germline V gene, CDR1 is SNHLY and CDR2 is FYNNEI. The length of the CDR3 is 14 residues.

The chain couples TRBV28 to TRBJ1-6; D might be TRBD1 (5 bases). Between the trimmed V and J ends, which lost 9 bases and 0 bases, there was a span of 15 bases. The CDR3 is 16 residues long. Per the germline V gene, CDR1 is MDHEN and CDR2 is SYDVKM. This CDR3 reads CASHGRQGSYNSPLHF. In DNA form, the CDR3 reads TGTGCCAGTCACGGGCGGCAGGGCTCCTATAATTCACCCCTCCACTTT.

V usage is TRBV6-6 and J usage is TRBJ2-3; 13 bases line up with TRBD2. The CDR3 is 16 residues long. J gave up 6 bases and V 5 bases, and 8 bases lay outside the gene matches. CDR1 and CDR2 (germline): MNHNY, SVGAGI (reference sequence). The CDR3 sequence: CASSPGLAGRGDTQYF. DNA of the CDR3: TGTGCCAGCAGTCCGGGACTAGCGGGGCGGGGGGATACGCAGTATTTT.

This chain links TRBV7-2 with TRBJ1-2, with unresolved D. Trimming took off 5 bases at V and 4 bases at J, with 17 bases between the two ends. Germline CDR1 and CDR2: SGHTA and FQGNSA. CDR3 size: 15 residues. For the CDR3, the DNA is TGTGCCAGCAGCCCCCTAGCGGTGATCCCCTATGGCTACACCTTC. Its protein product is CASSPLAVIPYGYTF.

This clonotype was counted between two and nine times. The V gene is TRBV6-5, the J gene TRBJ1-2, with a weak D call TRBD1 (6 bases). Germline CDR1 MNHEY, CDR2 SVGAGI. V lost 0 bases and J 1 base, leaving 12 bases between the germline ends. The CDR3 runs to 16 residues. CDR3 residues: CASSYSPGDLNYGYTF. The CDR3 DNA reads TGTGCCAGCAGTTACTCGCCAGGGGACCTTAACTATGGCTACACCTTC.

The rearrangement joins TRBV18 to TRBJ1-6, with 9 bases that match TRBD1. Unmatched junction bases numbered 13, after V lost 1 base and J lost 0 bases. The CDR3 contains 21 residues. Germline CDR1 KGHSH, CDR2 LQKENI. The CDR3 reads CASSPQGTGSLRSSYNSPLHF. CDR3 DNA sequence: TGTGCCAGCTCACCACAAGGGACAGGGAGTCTCAGGAGCTCCTATAATTCACCCCTCCACTTT.

To note about this clonotype: Because the CDR3's place on the DNA is in doubt, the DNA is left out and the CDR3 is given as listed by TCRdb. This chain uses TRBV28 with TRBJ1-1; TRBD1 is taken as the D call from the table, unchecked against the DNA. With termini counted, the CDR3 has 16 amino acids. CDR1 is MDHEN and CDR2 is SYDVKM in the germline V gene. The chain's CDR3 is CASSSSGRGRNTEAFF.